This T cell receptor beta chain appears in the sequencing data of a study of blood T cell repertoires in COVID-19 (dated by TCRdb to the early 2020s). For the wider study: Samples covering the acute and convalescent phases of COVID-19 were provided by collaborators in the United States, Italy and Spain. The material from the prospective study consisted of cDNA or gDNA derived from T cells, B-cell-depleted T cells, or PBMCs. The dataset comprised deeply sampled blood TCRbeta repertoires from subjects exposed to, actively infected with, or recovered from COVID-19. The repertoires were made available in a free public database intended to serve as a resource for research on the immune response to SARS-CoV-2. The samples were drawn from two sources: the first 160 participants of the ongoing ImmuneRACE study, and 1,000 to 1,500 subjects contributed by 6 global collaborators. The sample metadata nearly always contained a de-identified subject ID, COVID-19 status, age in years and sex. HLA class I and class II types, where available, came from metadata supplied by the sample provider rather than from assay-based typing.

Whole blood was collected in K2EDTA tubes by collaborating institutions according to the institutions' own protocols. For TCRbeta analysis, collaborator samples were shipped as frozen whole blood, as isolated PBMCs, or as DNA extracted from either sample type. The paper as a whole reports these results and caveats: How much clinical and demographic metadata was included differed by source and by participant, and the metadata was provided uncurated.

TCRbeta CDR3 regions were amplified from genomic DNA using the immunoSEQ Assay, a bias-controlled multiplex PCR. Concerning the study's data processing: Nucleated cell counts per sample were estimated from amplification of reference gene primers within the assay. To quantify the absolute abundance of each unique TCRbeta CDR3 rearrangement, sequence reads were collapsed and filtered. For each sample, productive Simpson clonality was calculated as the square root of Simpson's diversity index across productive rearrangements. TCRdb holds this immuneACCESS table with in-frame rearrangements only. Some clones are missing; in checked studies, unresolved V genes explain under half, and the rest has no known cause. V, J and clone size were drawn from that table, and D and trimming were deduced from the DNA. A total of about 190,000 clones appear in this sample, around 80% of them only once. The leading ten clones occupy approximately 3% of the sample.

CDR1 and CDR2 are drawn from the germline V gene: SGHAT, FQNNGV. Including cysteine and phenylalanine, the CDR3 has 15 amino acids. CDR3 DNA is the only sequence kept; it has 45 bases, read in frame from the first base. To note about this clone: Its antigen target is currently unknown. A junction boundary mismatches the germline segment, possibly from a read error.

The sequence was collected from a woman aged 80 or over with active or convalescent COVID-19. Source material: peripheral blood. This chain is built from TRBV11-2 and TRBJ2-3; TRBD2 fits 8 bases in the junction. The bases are TGTGCCAGCAGCTTTGGCGGGGGGAGCACAGATTCGCAGTATTTT. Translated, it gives CASSFGGGSTDSQYF.